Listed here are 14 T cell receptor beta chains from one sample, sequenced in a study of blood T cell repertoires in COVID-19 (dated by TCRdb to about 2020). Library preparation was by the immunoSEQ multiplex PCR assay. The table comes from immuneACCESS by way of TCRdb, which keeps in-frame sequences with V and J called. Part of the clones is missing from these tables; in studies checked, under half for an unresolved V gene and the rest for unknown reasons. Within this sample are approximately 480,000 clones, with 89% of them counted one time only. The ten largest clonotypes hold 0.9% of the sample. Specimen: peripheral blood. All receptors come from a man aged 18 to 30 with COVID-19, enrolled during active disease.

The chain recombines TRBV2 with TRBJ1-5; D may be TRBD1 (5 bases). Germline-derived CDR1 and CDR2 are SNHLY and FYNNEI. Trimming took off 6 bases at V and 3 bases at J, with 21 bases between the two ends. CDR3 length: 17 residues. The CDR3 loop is CASRDDRDSDLNQPQHF. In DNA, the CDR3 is TGTGCCAGCAGGGACGATCGGGACTCGGATCTCAATCAGCCCCAGCATTTT.

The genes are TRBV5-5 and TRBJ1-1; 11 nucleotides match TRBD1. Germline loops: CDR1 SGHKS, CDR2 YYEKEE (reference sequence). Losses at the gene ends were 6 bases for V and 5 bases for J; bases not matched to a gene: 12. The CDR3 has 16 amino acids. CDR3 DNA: TGTGCCAGCAACCGCGGACAGGGGGCTGAGGGGACTGAAGCTTTCTTT. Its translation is CASNRGQGAEGTEAFF.

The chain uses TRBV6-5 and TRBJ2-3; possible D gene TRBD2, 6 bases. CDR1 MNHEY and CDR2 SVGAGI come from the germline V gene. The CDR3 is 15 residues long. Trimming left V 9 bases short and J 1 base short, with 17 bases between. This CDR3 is CASRVTGGGTDTQYF. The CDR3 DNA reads TGTGCCAGTCGAGTAACAGGCGGGGGCACAGATACGCAGTATTTT.

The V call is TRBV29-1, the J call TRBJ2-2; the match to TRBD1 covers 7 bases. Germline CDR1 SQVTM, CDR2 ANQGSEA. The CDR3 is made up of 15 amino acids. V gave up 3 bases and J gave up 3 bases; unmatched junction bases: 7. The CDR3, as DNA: TGCAGCGTTGAGAAGAGGGGGCTACACACCGGGGAGCTGTTTTTT. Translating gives CSVEKRGLHTGELFF.

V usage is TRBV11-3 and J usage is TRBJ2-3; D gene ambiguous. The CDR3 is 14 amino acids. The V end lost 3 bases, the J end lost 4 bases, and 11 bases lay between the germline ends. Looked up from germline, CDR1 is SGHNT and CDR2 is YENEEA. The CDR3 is CASSFGYGPDTQYF. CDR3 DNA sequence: TGTGCCAGCAGCTTCGGCTATGGGCCAGATACGCAGTATTTT. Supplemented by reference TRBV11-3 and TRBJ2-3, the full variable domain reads EAGVVQSPRYKIIEKKQPVAFWCNPISGHNTLYWYLQNLGQGPELLIRYENEEAVDDSQLPKDRFSAERLKGVDSTLKIQPAELGDSAVYLCASSFGYGPDTQYFGPGTRLTVL.

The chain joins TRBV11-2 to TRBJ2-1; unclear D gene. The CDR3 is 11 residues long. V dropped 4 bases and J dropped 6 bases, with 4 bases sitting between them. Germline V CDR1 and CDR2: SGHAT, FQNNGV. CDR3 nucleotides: TGTGCCAGCAGCTCCGGCAATGAGCAGTTCTTC. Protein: CASSSGNEQFF.

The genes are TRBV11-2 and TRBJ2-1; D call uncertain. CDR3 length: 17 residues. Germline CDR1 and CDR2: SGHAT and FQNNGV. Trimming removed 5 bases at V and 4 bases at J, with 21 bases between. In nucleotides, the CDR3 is TGTGCCAGCAGCCCCACCCTGAGTAGCCGAAATTACAATGAGCAGTTCTTC. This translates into CASSPTLSSRNYNEQFF.

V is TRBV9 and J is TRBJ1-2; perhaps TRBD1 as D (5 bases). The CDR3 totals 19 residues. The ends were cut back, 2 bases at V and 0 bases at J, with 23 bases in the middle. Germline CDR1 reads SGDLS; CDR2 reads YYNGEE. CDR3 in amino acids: CASSVDKSQGINANYGYTF. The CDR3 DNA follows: TGTGCCAGCAGCGTTGATAAGTCCCAGGGAATAAACGCTAACTATGGCTACACCTTC.

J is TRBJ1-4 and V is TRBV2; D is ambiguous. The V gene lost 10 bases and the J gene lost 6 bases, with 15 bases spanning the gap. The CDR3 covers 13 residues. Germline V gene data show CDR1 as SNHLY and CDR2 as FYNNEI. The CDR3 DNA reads TGTGCCAACTCAGACGCCGGGGATGAAAAACTGTTTTTT. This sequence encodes CANSDAGDEKLFF.

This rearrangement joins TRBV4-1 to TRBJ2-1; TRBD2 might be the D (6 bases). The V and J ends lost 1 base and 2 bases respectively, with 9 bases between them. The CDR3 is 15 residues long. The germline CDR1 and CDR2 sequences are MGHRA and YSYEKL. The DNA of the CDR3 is TGCGCCAGCAGCCAAGCGGGAGACACCTACAATGAGCAGTTCTTC. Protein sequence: CASSQAGDTYNEQFF.

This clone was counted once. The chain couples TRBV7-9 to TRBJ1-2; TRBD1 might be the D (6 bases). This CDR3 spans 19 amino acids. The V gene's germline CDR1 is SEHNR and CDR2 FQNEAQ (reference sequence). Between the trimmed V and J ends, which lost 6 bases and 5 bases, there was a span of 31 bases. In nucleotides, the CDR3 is TGTGCCAGCAGTACCAAGACAGGCGGACTTTCGCATTTCTCATATGGCTACACCTTC. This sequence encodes CASSTKTGGLSHFSYGYTF.

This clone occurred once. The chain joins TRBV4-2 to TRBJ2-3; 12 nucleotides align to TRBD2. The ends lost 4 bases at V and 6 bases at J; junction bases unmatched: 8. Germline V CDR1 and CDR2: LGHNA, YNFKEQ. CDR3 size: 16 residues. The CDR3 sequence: CASSPGLAGLEDTQYF. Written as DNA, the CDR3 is TGTGCCAGCAGCCCAGGACTAGCGGGGCTGGAGGATACGCAGTATTTT.

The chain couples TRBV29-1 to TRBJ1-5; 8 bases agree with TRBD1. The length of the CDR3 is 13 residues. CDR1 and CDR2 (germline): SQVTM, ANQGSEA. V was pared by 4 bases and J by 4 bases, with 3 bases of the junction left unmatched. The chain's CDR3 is CSVGQGRNQPQHF. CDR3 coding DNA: TGCAGCGTTGGACAGGGGAGGAATCAGCCCCAGCATTTT. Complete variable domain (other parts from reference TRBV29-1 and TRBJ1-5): SAVISQKPSRDICQRGTSLTIQCQVDSQVTMMFWYRQQPGQSLTLIATANQGSEATYESGFVIDKFPISRPNLTFSTLTVSNMSPEDSSIYLCSVGQGRNQPQHFGDGTRLSIL.

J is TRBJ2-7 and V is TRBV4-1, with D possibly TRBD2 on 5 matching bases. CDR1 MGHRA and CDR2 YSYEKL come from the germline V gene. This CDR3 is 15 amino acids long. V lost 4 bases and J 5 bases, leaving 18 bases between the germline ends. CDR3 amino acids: CASSLSLVFVNEQYF. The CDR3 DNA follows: TGCGCCAGCAGCCTCTCACTAGTGTTCGTCAACGAGCAGTACTTC.